This is a list of T cell receptor beta chains from one sample in a study of cytomegalovirus exposure and HLA in healthy donors. Sequencing was performed with immunoSEQ multiplex PCR; in TCRdb, only in-frame clones are kept and a portion is missing. The repertoire holds about 150,000 clones, with approximately 80% as singletons. Sequencing was done on a sample of PBMCs. These receptors all come from a male donor in good health and CMV-seronegative. CDR3s include the opening cysteine and the closing phenylalanine or tryptophan. D genes are given only for firm matches. Size tells how often a clone was seen (once, few, many) or the class of an expanded clone, and some rows leave it out.

length	D	size	V	J	CDR3	DNA
14	NA	NA	TRBV15	TRBJ1-1	CATSRDGRNTEAFF	TGTGCCACCAGCAGAGATGGGAGGAACACTGAAGCTTTCTTT
14	NA	NA	TRBV11-2	TRBJ2-7	CASSLVGGTYEQYF	TGTGCCAGCAGCTTAGTCGGCGGGACCTACGAGCAGTACTTC
15	TRBD1	once	TRBV6-5	TRBJ1-3	CASSYMDRIGNTIYF	TGTGCCAGCAGTTACATGGACAGGATTGGAAACACCATATATTTT
15	NA	NA	TRBV11-2	TRBJ2-4	CASTPREAVKNIQYF	TGTGCCAGCACCCCCAGAGAGGCTGTCAAAAACATTCAGTACTTC
14	TRBD1	NA	TRBV6-5	TRBJ1-6	CANDSTGDESPLHF	TGTGCCAACGACTCGACAGGGGATGAATCACCCCTCCACTTT
13	NA	NA	TRBV30	TRBJ1-1	CAWSYGVDTEAFF	TGTGCCTGGAGTTACGGGGTCGACACTGAAGCTTTCTTT
15	TRBD1	NA	TRBV7-7	TRBJ2-7	CASSLGIQGYHEQYF	TGTGCTAGCAGCTTAGGGATACAGGGGTACCACGAGCAGTACTTC
14	NA	NA	TRBV5-1	TRBJ1-3	CASSSGTQGNTIYF	TGCGCCAGCAGCTCTGGGACTCAGGGAAACACCATATATTTT
17	TRBD2	once	TRBV7-3	TRBJ2-3	CASSSSGRALGTDTQYF	TGTGCCAGCAGCTCTAGCGGGAGGGCCCTCGGCACAGATACGCAGTATTTT
18	TRBD2	NA	TRBV7-2	TRBJ2-2	CASSLAVGRGGNTGELFF	TGTGCCAGCAGCTTAGCTGTTGGGCGGGGGGGCAACACCGGGGAGCTGTTTTTT
14	NA	NA	TRBV27	TRBJ2-3	CASSLLAGTDTQYF	TGTGCCAGCAGTTTATTGGCAGGAACAGATACGCAGTATTTT
15	TRBD1	NA	TRBV7-8	TRBJ1-1	CASSPEGYRGPEAFF	TGTGCCAGCAGCCCCGAGGGATACAGGGGGCCTGAAGCTTTCTTT
17	NA	NA	TRBV5-4	TRBJ2-7	CASSLGGHLGTAYEQYF	TGTGCCAGCAGCTTGGGGGGTCATTTGGGGACTGCCTACGAGCAGTACTTC
17	TRBD1	NA	TRBV11-3	TRBJ2-7	CASSMSRDRDPSYEQYF	TGTGCCAGCAGCATGTCCCGGGACAGGGATCCTAGCTACGAGCAGTACTTC
16	NA	NA	TRBV15	TRBJ2-1	CATSTLQRSSYNEQFF	TGTGCCACCAGCACATTACAGCGGAGCTCCTACAATGAGCAGTTCTTC
15	TRBD2	NA	TRBV6-1	TRBJ2-1	CASGILAGGSDEQFF	TGTGCCAGCGGCATACTAGCGGGAGGAAGTGATGAGCAGTTCTTC
14	NA	few	TRBV6-6	TRBJ1-6	CASSYKGDTSPLHF	TGTGCCAGCAGTTATAAAGGGGACACCTCACCCCTCCACTTT
14	NA	NA	TRBV6-1	TRBJ1-2	CASTSGGVGYGYTF	TGTGCCAGCACCTCGGGGGGGGTGGGGTATGGCTACACCTTC
13	NA	NA	TRBV6-4	TRBJ2-1	CASSASSYNEQFF	TGTGCCAGCAGTGCTAGCTCCTACAATGAGCAGTTCTTC
13	NA	NA	TRBV19	TRBJ2-7	CASSIQGTYEQYF	TGTGCCAGTAGTATTCAGGGCACCTACGAGCAGTACTTC
16	NA	once	TRBV10-3	TRBJ2-2	CAIGKDGQGSTGELFF	TGTGCCATCGGGAAAGACGGTCAGGGGAGCACCGGGGAGCTGTTTTTT
16	TRBD1	NA	TRBV5-1	TRBJ1-1	CASSPGTGGGGTEAFF	TGCGCCAGCAGCCCCGGGACAGGGGGCGGTGGCACTGAAGCTTTCTTT
11	NA	NA	TRBV20-1	TRBJ1-1	CSASRETEAFF	TGCAGTGCTAGTCGAGAGACTGAAGCTTTCTTT
14	TRBD2	NA	TRBV5-1	TRBJ2-2	CASSFAGGTGELFF	TGCGCCAGCAGCTTTGCGGGAGGGACCGGGGAGCTGTTTTTT
15	TRBD2	NA	TRBV9	TRBJ2-1	CASSSRTSLGNEQFF	TGTGCCAGCAGCTCACGGACTAGTCTGGGCAATGAGCAGTTCTTC
14	NA	NA	TRBV7-9	TRBJ1-2	CASSLLGGADGYTF	TGTGCCAGCAGCTTATTAGGGGGGGCCGACGGCTACACCTTC
13	NA	NA	TRBV7-9	TRBJ2-7	CASRRDTSYEQYF	TGTGCCAGCAGACGGGACACCTCCTACGAGCAGTACTTC
11	NA	NA	TRBV6-5	TRBJ2-3	CASSQADTQYF	TGTGCCAGCAGCCAAGCGGATACGCAGTATTTT
15	NA	few	TRBV4-3	TRBJ2-6	CASSQVLSGANVLTF	TGCGCCAGCAGCCAAGTACTCTCTGGGGCCAACGTCCTGACTTTC
14	NA	NA	TRBV9	TRBJ2-5	CASSTADSVETQYF	TGTGCCAGCAGCACTGCGGACTCAGTGGAGACCCAGTACTTC
15	TRBD2	NA	TRBV9	TRBJ2-5	CASSVDGTRGETQYF	TGTGCCAGCAGCGTAGATGGGACTAGGGGGGAGACCCAGTACTTC
13	NA	NA	TRBV11-2	TRBJ2-7	CASSTRTNWEQYF	TGTGCCAGCAGCACCCGGACAAATTGGGAGCAGTACTTC
12	NA	once	TRBV18	TRBJ2-5	CASSPPAETQYF	TGTGCCAGCTCACCACCGGCAGAGACCCAGTACTTC
14	NA	few	TRBV2	TRBJ2-5	CASSELTNQETQYF	TGTGCCAGCAGTGAATTGACTAACCAAGAGACCCAGTACTTC
12	NA	NA	TRBV6-1	TRBJ1-2	CASQGTNYGYTF	TGTGCCAGTCAGGGGACTAACTATGGCTACACCTTC
14	TRBD2	NA	TRBV7-2	TRBJ2-1	CASKWRGGGNEQFF	TGTGCCAGCAAATGGCGGGGGGGCGGCAATGAGCAGTTCTTC
18	TRBD1	NA	TRBV4-3	TRBJ2-4	CASSLDPRDRKAKNIQYF	TGCGCCAGCAGCTTAGACCCCCGGGACAGGAAAGCCAAAAACATTCAGTACTTC